This T cell receptor (beta chain) was captured in a study of blood T cell repertoires in COVID-19. On the study more broadly: Spain, Italy and the United States supplied samples that represented acute and convalescent COVID-19. The analysed material was cDNA or gDNA that came from T cells, B-cell-depleted T cells, or PBMCs.

This clone was detected only once. Method: immunoSEQ multiplex PCR; TCRdb's copy keeps in-frame clones and lacks some. Among under 450,000 clones, approximately 86% were seen once, and the ten largest hold 7.1%. Trimming cost V 4 bases and J 6 bases, with 20 bases left between them. Germline CDR1 and CDR2: KGHDR and SFDVKD. The CDR3 length is 16 residues. Sequences were obtained from peripheral blood. The TCR originated in a woman aged 60 to 75 with COVID-19, enrolled during active disease. V usage is TRBV24-1 and J usage is TRBJ1-2; a weak D match, TRBD1 (6 bases). The CDR3 DNA reads as TGTGCCACCAGTGACCCAGGGGAGGGAAGGTCCGATGGCTACACCTTC. Translation gives CATSDPGEGRSDGYTF.